This T cell receptor (beta chain) originates from a study of beta chain features in type 1 diabetes. What was sequenced were expressed TCRB transcripts, since all of the isolated RNA had been reverse transcribed. Profiled with immunoSEQ multiplex PCR; TCRdb holds only in-frame clones, not every one. The sample holds about 70,000 clones, just under 50% seen once. Findings and caveats of the study: Individuals with type 1 diabetes displayed fewer insertions and more deletions at VDJ junctions. It was among patients, rather than healthy donors, that naive, central memory and Treg TCRB repertoires appeared more similar. Among all four CD4+ subsets, Type 1 diabetes patients had TCRB CDR3s that were moderately but significantly shorter.

In the case of this clone: Its target is unknown.

The trim removed 6 bases at V and 6 bases at J, leaving 6 bases unmatched. The CDR3 runs to 14 residues. Germline CDR1 reads LNHDA; CDR2 reads SQIVND (reference sequence). CD45RO/CCR7/CD25/CD127/CD95/CD27 sorting isolated CD4+ naive, central memory, regulatory and stem cell-like memory cells. The material sequenced was central memory CD4+ T cells from blood. This TCR derives from a man younger than 45 with type 1 diabetes. This chain joins TRBV19 and TRBJ1-5, with TRBD1 matching 9 bases. In DNA form, the CDR3 reads TGTGCCAGTAGCGTGACAGGGGGAGTTCAGCCCCAGCATTTT. This encodes CASSVTGGVQPQHF. Looking up the rest from reference TRBV19 and TRBJ1-5 gives the full variable domain: DGGITQSPKYLFRKEGQNVTLSCEQNLNHDAMYWYRQDPGQGLRLIYYSQIVNDFQKGDIAEGYSVSREKKESFPLTVTSAQKNPTAFYLCASSVTGGVQPQHFGDGTRLSIL.